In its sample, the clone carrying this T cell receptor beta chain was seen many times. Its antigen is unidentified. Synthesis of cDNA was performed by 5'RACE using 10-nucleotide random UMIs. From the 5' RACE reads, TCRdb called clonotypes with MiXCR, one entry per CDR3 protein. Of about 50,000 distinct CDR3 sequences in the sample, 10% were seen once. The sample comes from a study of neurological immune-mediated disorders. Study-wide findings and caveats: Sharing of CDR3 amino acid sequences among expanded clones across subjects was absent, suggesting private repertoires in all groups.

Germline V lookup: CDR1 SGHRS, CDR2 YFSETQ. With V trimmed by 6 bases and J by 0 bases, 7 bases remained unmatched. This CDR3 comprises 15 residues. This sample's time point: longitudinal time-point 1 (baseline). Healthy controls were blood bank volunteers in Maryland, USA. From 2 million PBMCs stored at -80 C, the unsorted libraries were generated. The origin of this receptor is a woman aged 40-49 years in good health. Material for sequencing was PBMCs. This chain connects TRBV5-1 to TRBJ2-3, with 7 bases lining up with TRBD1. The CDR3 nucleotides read TGCGCCAGCATGAATACAGGGGCGAGCACAGATACGCAGTATTTT. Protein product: CASMNTGASTDTQYF.